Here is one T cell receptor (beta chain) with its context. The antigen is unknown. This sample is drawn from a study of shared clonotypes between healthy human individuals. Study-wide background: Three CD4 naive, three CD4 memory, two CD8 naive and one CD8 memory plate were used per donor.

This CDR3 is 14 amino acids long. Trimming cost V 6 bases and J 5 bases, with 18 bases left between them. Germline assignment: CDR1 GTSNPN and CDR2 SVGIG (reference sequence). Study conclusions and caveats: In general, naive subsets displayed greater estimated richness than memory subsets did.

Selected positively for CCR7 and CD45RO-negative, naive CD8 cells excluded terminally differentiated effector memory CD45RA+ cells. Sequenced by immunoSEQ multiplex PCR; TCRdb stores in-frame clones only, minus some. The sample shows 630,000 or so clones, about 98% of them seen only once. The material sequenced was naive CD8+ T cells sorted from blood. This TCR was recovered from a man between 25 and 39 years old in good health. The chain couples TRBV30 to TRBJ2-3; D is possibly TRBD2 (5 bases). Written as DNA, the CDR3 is TGTGCCTGTATTGGGAGCGCCCGCTTAGATACGCAGTATTTT. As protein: CACIGSARLDTQYF.